Listed below are T cell receptor beta chains from one sample, sequenced in a study of T cells in Graves' hyperthyroidism and ophthalmopathy. TCRdb processed the multiplex PCR reads anew with MiXCR; each CDR3 protein has one entry. The data contain hundreds of thousands of distinct CDR3 sequences, around 20% of them singletons. Sequenced sample: blood. The receptors derive from a man between 40 and 49 years old with Graves' ophthalmopathy. CDR3s include the opening cysteine and the closing phenylalanine or tryptophan. A D gene is named only where the DNA matches it firmly. Part of the rows lack a size; the others show once, few, many or a class for expanded clones.

D gene: TRBD1; J gene: TRBJ2-6; clone size: few; V gene: TRBV6-2/TRBV6-3; CDR3 DNA: TGTGCCAGCATTATTGGGGGACAGGGGACCTCTGGGGCCAACGTCCTGACTTTC; CDR3 protein: CASIIGGQGTSGANVLTF
D gene: -; J gene: TRBJ2-3; clone size: few; V gene: TRBV7-8; CDR3 DNA: TGTGCCAGCAGCTCCGAGTACGGGGGATTCACAGATACGCAGTATTTT; CDR3 protein: CASSSEYGGFTDTQYF
D gene: TRBD2; J gene: TRBJ2-1; clone size: many; V gene: TRBV6-1; CDR3 DNA: TGTGCCACCAGTACTAGCGGGCTTCTCAATGAGCAGTTCTTC; CDR3 protein: CATSTSGLLNEQFF
D gene: TRBD2; J gene: TRBJ2-7; clone size: -; V gene: TRBV6-2/TRBV6-3; CDR3 DNA: TGTGCCAGCAGTTACTCGGTGGGACTAGCGGGACCGCCCTACGAGCAGTACTTC; CDR3 protein: CASSYSVGLAGPPYEQYF
D gene: -; J gene: TRBJ2-1; clone size: many; V gene: TRBV5-1; CDR3 DNA: TGCGCCAGCAGAACGGAAGGGGAGAGAACCTACAATGAGCAGTTCTTC; CDR3 protein: CASRTEGERTYNEQFF
D gene: TRBD2; J gene: TRBJ2-5; clone size: many; V gene: TRBV7-9; CDR3 DNA: TGTGCCAGCTTACCTAGCGGCCAAGAGACCCAGTACTTC; CDR3 protein: CASLPSGQETQYF
D gene: -; J gene: TRBJ1-5; clone size: many; V gene: TRBV28; CDR3 DNA: TGTGCCATCTCCGACGGGTACTATAGCAATCAGCCCCAGCATTTT; CDR3 protein: CAISDGYYSNQPQHF
D gene: -; J gene: TRBJ1-2; clone size: -; V gene: TRBV2; CDR3 DNA: TGTGCCAGCAATGAGGTTGGGTCCTATGGCTACACCTTC; CDR3 protein: CASNEVGSYGYTF
D gene: -; J gene: TRBJ1-1; clone size: many; V gene: TRBV28; CDR3 DNA: TGTGCCAGCTTCCTGGGGCGGGGGAACACTGAAGCTTTCTTT; CDR3 protein: CASFLGRGNTEAFF
D gene: TRBD1; J gene: TRBJ2-7; clone size: few; V gene: TRBV19; CDR3 DNA: TGTGCCAGTAGCCGAACTCACCGGGACAGGGGCCACTACGAGCAGTACTTC; CDR3 protein: CASSRTHRDRGHYEQYF
D gene: TRBD1; J gene: TRBJ1-2; clone size: many; V gene: TRBV7-9; CDR3 DNA: TGTGCCAGCAGCTCGTTAGGGGACAGGGTACGGGGCTACACCTTC; CDR3 protein: CASSSLGDRVRGYTF
D gene: -; J gene: TRBJ1-2; clone size: -; V gene: TRBV27; CDR3 DNA: TGTGCCAGCAGTTTGACAGGATTTGACTATGGCTACACCTTC; CDR3 protein: CASSLTGFDYGYTF
D gene: TRBD1; J gene: TRBJ1-2; clone size: -; V gene: TRBV5-1; CDR3 DNA: TGCGCCAGCAGACAGGGGGCGCCTAACTATGGCTACACCTTC; CDR3 protein: CASRQGAPNYGYTF
D gene: TRBD1; J gene: TRBJ2-7; clone size: many; V gene: TRBV28; CDR3 DNA: TGTGCCAGCACCCGACAGGGGGTGAACGAGCAGTACTTC; CDR3 protein: CASTRQGVNEQYF
D gene: -; J gene: TRBJ2-7; clone size: many; V gene: TRBV20-1; CDR3 DNA: TGCAGTGCTAGACGGTACGAGCAGTACTTC; CDR3 protein: CSARRYEQYF
D gene: -; J gene: TRBJ1-5; clone size: once; V gene: TRBV7-2; CDR3 DNA: TGTGCCAGCAGCTTAGATGACTTTAGCAATCAGCCCCAGCATTTT; CDR3 protein: CASSLDDFSNQPQHF
D gene: TRBD1; J gene: TRBJ2-3; clone size: many; V gene: TRBV2; CDR3 DNA: TGTGCCAGCAGGTCCCAGGGGGCGACGGATACGCAGTATTTT; CDR3 protein: CASRSQGATDTQYF
D gene: TRBD1; J gene: TRBJ1-3; clone size: -; V gene: TRBV19; CDR3 DNA: TGTGCCAGCAAAGCGGGACAGGGGTCTGGAAACACCATATATTTT; CDR3 protein: CASKAGQGSGNTIYF
D gene: -; J gene: TRBJ2-7; clone size: -; V gene: TRBV7-3; CDR3 DNA: TGTGCCAGCAGCTTAACCGGGATCATGAATCACGAGCAGTACTTC; CDR3 protein: CASSLTGIMNHEQYF
D gene: TRBD2; J gene: TRBJ2-3; clone size: few; V gene: TRBV5-1; CDR3 DNA: TGCGCCAGCAGCTCGCTGACTAGCGGGAGGTTCGATACGCAGTATTTT; CDR3 protein: CASSSLTSGRFDTQYF
D gene: -; J gene: TRBJ2-1; clone size: few; V gene: TRBV30; CDR3 DNA: TGTGCTTCTGGACACGGCGGAACATACAATGAGCAGTTCTTC; CDR3 protein: CASGHGGTYNEQFF
D gene: TRBD2; J gene: TRBJ2-1; clone size: -; V gene: TRBV9; CDR3 DNA: TGTGCCAGCAGTGGGACTAGCGGGAGCGTAGTTGAGCAGTTCTTC; CDR3 protein: CASSGTSGSVVEQFF
D gene: -; J gene: TRBJ1-2; clone size: few; V gene: TRBV6-1; CDR3 DNA: TGTGCCAGCGTGGACTATGGCTACACCTTC; CDR3 protein: CASVDYGYTF
D gene: -; J gene: TRBJ2-7; clone size: -; V gene: TRBV7-9; CDR3 DNA: TGTGCCAGCAGCTTAGGGGACAACGTCTACGAGCAGTACTTC; CDR3 protein: CASSLGDNVYEQYF
D gene: TRBD2; J gene: TRBJ2-2; clone size: few; V gene: TRBV18; CDR3 DNA: TGTGCCAGCTCACTTTTAAGAGCGGGATCGAACACCGGGGAGCTGTTTTTT; CDR3 protein: CASSLLRAGSNTGELFF
D gene: TRBD2; J gene: TRBJ2-7; clone size: few; V gene: TRBV13; CDR3 DNA: TGTGCCAGCAGCGGGAGGGACGAGGGGCTGGGGTACGAGCAGTACTTC; CDR3 protein: CASSGRDEGLGYEQYF
D gene: -; J gene: TRBJ2-1; clone size: few; V gene: TRBV6-1; CDR3 DNA: TGTGCCAGCAGGGAAGTAGCGGTGAGCTCCTACAATGAGCAGTTCTTC; CDR3 protein: CASREVAVSSYNEQFF
D gene: -; J gene: TRBJ1-5; clone size: -; V gene: TRBV19; CDR3 DNA: TGTGCCAGTAGTATGAGGGAAGGTCAGCCCCAGCATTTT; CDR3 protein: CASSMREGQPQHF
D gene: TRBD1; J gene: TRBJ2-7; clone size: few; V gene: TRBV7-9; CDR3 DNA: TGTGCCAGCAGCCCTAGAGGGGGCAGTGACGAGCAGTACTTC; CDR3 protein: CASSPRGGSDEQYF
D gene: TRBD2; J gene: TRBJ2-1; clone size: -; V gene: TRBV6-9; CDR3 DNA: TGTGCCAGCAGTTTCTCACCGACTAGCGGGCCCTACAATGAGCAGTTCTTC; CDR3 protein: CASSFSPTSGPYNEQFF
D gene: TRBD2; J gene: TRBJ2-7; clone size: many; V gene: TRBV27; CDR3 DNA: TGTGCCAGCAGTTTCGCCGTGACTAGCAGCTACGAGCAGTACTTC; CDR3 protein: CASSFAVTSSYEQYF
D gene: -; J gene: TRBJ2-3; clone size: many; V gene: TRBV13; CDR3 DNA: TGTGCCAGCAGCTTAGGGGCCGGTAGGAAAGATACGCAGTATTTT; CDR3 protein: CASSLGAGRKDTQYF
D gene: TRBD2; J gene: TRBJ2-1; clone size: -; V gene: TRBV12-3/TRBV12-4; CDR3 DNA: TGTGCCAGCAGCAAAAAGAGGACTAGCGGGAGTTACAATGAGCAGTTCTTC; CDR3 protein: CASSKKRTSGSYNEQFF
D gene: -; J gene: TRBJ1-4; clone size: -; V gene: TRBV6-1; CDR3 DNA: TGTGCCAGCAGTCCGTTTGAAAAACTGTTTTTT; CDR3 protein: CASSPFEKLFF
D gene: TRBD2; J gene: TRBJ2-3; clone size: -; V gene: TRBV11-2; CDR3 DNA: TGTGCCAGCAGCGGAGCCGGGGGGACTAGCGGGCGTCCCACAGATACGCAGTATTTT; CDR3 protein: CASSGAGGTSGRPTDTQYF
D gene: TRBD2; J gene: TRBJ2-2; clone size: few; V gene: TRBV5-1; CDR3 DNA: TGCGCCAGCAGCCAAACTAGCGGGGCCACCGGGGAGCTGTTTTTT; CDR3 protein: CASSQTSGATGELFF
D gene: -; J gene: TRBJ1-3; clone size: -; V gene: TRBV20-1; CDR3 DNA: TGCAGTGCTGGCTCGGACAGCTCCTACTCTGGAAACACCATATATTTT; CDR3 protein: CSAGSDSSYSGNTIYF
D gene: -; J gene: TRBJ2-5; clone size: -; V gene: TRBV3-1; CDR3 DNA: TGTGCCAGCGGCCAAGATCCGGCCCCCGGGGTAGAAGAGACCCAGTACTTC; CDR3 protein: CASGQDPAPGVEETQYF
D gene: TRBD1; J gene: TRBJ1-1; clone size: -; V gene: TRBV27; CDR3 DNA: TGTGCCAGCAGTTCGCGGACAGGGTGGAACACTGAAGCTTTCTTT; CDR3 protein: CASSSRTGWNTEAFF
D gene: -; J gene: TRBJ1-5; clone size: -; V gene: TRBV4-1; CDR3 DNA: TGCGCCAGCAGCCAAGCTCGTTTCTCGGATCAGCCCCAGCATTTT; CDR3 protein: CASSQARFSDQPQHF
D gene: -; J gene: TRBJ1-5; clone size: few; V gene: TRBV6-1; CDR3 DNA: TGTGCCAGCAGGCATGCGGTTTGGCCCCAGCATTTT; CDR3 protein: CASRHAVWPQHF
D gene: -; J gene: TRBJ1-1; clone size: few; V gene: TRBV25-1; CDR3 DNA: TGTGCCAGCAGTGATTACGTTTTACGGTCCTCGGGGAACACTGAAGCTTTCTTT; CDR3 protein: CASSDYVLRSSGNTEAFF
D gene: TRBD2; J gene: TRBJ2-7; clone size: many; V gene: TRBV28; CDR3 DNA: TGTGCCGCAGCCCCAGCGGGGAACTACGAGCAGTACTTC; CDR3 protein: CAAAPAGNYEQYF
D gene: TRBD2; J gene: TRBJ2-4; clone size: -; V gene: TRBV4-3; CDR3 DNA: TGCGCCAGCAGCCAAGAGCCGGGACTAGCGGGCCTCGGGGACATTCAGTACTTC; CDR3 protein: CASSQEPGLAGLGDIQYF
D gene: -; J gene: TRBJ2-2; clone size: few; V gene: TRBV9; CDR3 DNA: TGTGCCAGCAGCGTAGAGGGGGGCGGTGGTTTTGGCACCGGGGAGCTGTTTTTT; CDR3 protein: CASSVEGGGGFGTGELFF
D gene: -; J gene: TRBJ2-1; clone size: -; V gene: TRBV20-1; CDR3 DNA: TGCAGTGCTAGTATCAGGAATGAGCAGTTCTTC; CDR3 protein: CSASIRNEQFF
D gene: TRBD2; J gene: TRBJ2-1; clone size: many; V gene: TRBV6-6; CDR3 DNA: TGTGCCAGCAGTTACTCGAATCCGGGTAGCGGGAGCTCCTACAATGAGCAGTTCTTC; CDR3 protein: CASSYSNPGSGSSYNEQFF
D gene: -; J gene: TRBJ2-3; clone size: -; V gene: TRBV9; CDR3 DNA: TGTGCCAGCGAAGGACTAGGGGGAGATACGCAGTATTTT; CDR3 protein: CASEGLGGDTQYF
D gene: -; J gene: TRBJ2-7; clone size: few; V gene: TRBV2; CDR3 DNA: TGTGCCACCCTGATGGTTGGGTCCTACGAGCAGTACTTC; CDR3 protein: CATLMVGSYEQYF
D gene: -; J gene: TRBJ1-6; clone size: few; V gene: TRBV12-3/TRBV12-4; CDR3 DNA: TGTGCCAGCAGTTTTCGGAAGGGGAATTCACCCCTCCACTTT; CDR3 protein: CASSFRKGNSPLHF
D gene: -; J gene: TRBJ2-7; clone size: -; V gene: TRBV29-1; CDR3 DNA: TGCAGCGTTGAAGGGGTGGTCGGCGAGCAGTACTTC; CDR3 protein: CSVEGVVGEQYF
D gene: -; J gene: TRBJ2-2; clone size: many; V gene: TRBV12-3/TRBV12-4; CDR3 DNA: TGTGCCAGCAGGGACGGACTTCTCGCCGGGGAGCTGTTTTTT; CDR3 protein: CASRDGLLAGELFF
D gene: TRBD2; J gene: TRBJ2-1; clone size: -; V gene: TRBV5-1; CDR3 DNA: TGCGCCAGCAGCTTGGGCGGGGGGGTCATAAATGAGCAGTTCTTC; CDR3 protein: CASSLGGGVINEQFF
D gene: -; J gene: TRBJ2-7; clone size: many; V gene: TRBV5-1; CDR3 DNA: TGCGCCAGCAGCTTGGCAGCAGGGACGGGCGAGCAGTACTTC; CDR3 protein: CASSLAAGTGEQYF
D gene: -; J gene: TRBJ2-5; clone size: many; V gene: TRBV11-2; CDR3 DNA: TGTGCCAGCAGCGGGGGGTACCAAGAGACCCAGTACTTC; CDR3 protein: CASSGGYQETQYF
D gene: -; J gene: TRBJ1-3; clone size: few; V gene: TRBV6-5; CDR3 DNA: TGTGCCAGCAGTTACTCGAGGCGGGGCCCTTTCTCTGGAAACACCATATATTTT; CDR3 protein: CASSYSRRGPFSGNTIYF
D gene: -; J gene: TRBJ1-1; clone size: -; V gene: TRBV20-1; CDR3 DNA: TGCAGTGTAAACCGGGACCTAACTGGGGCTTTCTTT; CDR3 protein: CSVNRDLTGAFF